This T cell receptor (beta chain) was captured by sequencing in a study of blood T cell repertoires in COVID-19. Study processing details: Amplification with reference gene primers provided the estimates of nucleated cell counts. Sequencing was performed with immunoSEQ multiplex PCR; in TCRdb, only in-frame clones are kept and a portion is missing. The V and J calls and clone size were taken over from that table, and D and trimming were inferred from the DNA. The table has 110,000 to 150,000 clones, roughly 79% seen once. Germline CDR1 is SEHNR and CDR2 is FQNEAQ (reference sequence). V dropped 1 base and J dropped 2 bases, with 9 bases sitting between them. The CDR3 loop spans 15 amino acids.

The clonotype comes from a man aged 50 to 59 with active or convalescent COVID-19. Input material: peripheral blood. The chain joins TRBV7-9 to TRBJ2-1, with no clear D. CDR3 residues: CASSLGQAAYNEQFF. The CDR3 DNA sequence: TGTGCCAGCAGCTTAGGCCAGGCCGCCTACAATGAGCAGTTCTTC.